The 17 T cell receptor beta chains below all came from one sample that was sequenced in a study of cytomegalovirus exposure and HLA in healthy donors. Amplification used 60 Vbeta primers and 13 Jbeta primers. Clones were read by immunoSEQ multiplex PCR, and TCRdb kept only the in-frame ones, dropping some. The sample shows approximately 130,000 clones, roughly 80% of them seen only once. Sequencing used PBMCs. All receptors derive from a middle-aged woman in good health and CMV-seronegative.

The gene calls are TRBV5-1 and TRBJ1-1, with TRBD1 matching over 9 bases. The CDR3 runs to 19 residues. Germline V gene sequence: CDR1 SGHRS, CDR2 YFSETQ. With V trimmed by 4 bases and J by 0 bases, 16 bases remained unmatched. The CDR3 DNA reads TGCGCCAGCAGCCCCTTTCCCCTATTGACAGGGGGGATGAACACTGAAGCTTTCTTT. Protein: CASSPFPLLTGGMNTEAFF.

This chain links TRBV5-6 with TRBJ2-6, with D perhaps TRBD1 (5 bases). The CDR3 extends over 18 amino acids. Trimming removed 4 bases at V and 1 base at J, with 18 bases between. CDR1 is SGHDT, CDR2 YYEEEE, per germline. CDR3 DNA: TGTGCCAGCAGCCCGCGTGGGGCGCTGGGATCTGGGGCCAACGTCCTGACTTTC. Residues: CASSPRGALGSGANVLTF.

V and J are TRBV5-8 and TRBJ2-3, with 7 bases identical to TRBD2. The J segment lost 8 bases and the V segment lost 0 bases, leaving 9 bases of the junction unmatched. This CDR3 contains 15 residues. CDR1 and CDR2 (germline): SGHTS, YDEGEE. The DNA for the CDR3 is TGTGCCAGCAGCTTGGGAGGGAGGGGTATGACTACGCAGTATTTT. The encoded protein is CASSLGGRGMTTQYF. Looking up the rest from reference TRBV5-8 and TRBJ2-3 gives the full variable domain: EAGVTQSPTHLIKTRGQQATLRCSPISGHTSVYWYQQALGLGLQFLLWYDEGEERNRGNFPPRFSGRQFPNYSSELNVNALELEDSALYLCASSLGGRGMTTQYFGPGTRLTVL.

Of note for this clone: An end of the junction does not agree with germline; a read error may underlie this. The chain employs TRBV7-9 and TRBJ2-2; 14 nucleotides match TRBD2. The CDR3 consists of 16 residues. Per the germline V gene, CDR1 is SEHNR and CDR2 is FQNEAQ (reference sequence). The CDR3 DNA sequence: TGTTCCAGCAGCTTGACTAGCGGGAGGGCCACCGGGGAGCTGTTTTTT. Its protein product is CSSSLTSGRATGELFF.

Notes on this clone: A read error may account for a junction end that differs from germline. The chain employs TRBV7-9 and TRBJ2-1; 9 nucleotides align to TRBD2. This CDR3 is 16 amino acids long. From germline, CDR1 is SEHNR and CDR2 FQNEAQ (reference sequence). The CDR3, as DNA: TGTTCCAGCAGCTTAATGGGTAGCGGGAGAATGTATGGGCAGTTCTTC. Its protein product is CSSSLMGSGRMYGQFF.

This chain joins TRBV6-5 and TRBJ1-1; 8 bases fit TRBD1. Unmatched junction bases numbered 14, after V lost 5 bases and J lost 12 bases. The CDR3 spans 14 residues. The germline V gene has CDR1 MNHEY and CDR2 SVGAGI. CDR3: CASSRNRGTGGTFF. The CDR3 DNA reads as TGTGCCAGCAGTCGGAACAGGGGGACCGGGGGAACTTTCTTT.

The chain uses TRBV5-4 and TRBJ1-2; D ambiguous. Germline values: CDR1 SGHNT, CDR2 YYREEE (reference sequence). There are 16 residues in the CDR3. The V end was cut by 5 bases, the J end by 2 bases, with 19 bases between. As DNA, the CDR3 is TGTGCCAGCAGAACCGGGTCCCCGAAGGCCAACTATGGCTACACCTTC. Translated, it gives CASRTGSPKANYGYTF.

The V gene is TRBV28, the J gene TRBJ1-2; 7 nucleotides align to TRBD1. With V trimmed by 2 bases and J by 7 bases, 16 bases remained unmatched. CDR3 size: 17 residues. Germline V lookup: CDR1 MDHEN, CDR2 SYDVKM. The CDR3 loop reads CASSLADRLGSIGGYTF. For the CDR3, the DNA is TGTGCCAGCAGTTTAGCGGACAGGCTAGGCAGTATTGGTGGCTACACCTTC.

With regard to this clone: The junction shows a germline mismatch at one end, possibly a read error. CDR3 loop: CASSLARLGTEVF. CDR3 nucleotides: TGTGCCAGCAGCTTAGCGAGACTGGGGACAGAAGTATTT. The chain is built from TRBV7-9 and TRBJ2-3; 7 bases match TRBD1. This CDR3 has 13 residues. From germline, CDR1 is SEHNR and CDR2 FQNEAQ (reference sequence).

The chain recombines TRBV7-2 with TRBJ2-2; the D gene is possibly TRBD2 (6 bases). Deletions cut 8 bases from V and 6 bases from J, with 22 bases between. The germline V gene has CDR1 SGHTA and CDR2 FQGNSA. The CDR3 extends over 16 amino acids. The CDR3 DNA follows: TGTGCCAGCCTTCGGGACCCTCTAGCGTCAGCCGGGGAGCTGTTTTTT. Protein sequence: CASLRDPLASAGELFF.

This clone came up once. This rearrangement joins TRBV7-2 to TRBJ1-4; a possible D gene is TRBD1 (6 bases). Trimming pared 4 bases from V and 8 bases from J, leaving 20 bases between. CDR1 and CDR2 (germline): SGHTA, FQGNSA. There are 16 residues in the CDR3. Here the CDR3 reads CASSSPTGSVGEKLFF. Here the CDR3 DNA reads TGTGCCAGCAGCTCCCCAACAGGGTCGGTTGGAGAAAAACTGTTTTTT.

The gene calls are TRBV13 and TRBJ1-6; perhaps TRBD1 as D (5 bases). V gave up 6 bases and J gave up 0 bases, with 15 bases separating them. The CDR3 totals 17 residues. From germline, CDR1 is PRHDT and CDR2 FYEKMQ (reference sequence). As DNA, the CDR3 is TGTGCCAGCAGTTTCGTTACAGGCGGCTCCTATAATTCACCCCTCCACTTT. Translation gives CASSFVTGGSYNSPLHF.

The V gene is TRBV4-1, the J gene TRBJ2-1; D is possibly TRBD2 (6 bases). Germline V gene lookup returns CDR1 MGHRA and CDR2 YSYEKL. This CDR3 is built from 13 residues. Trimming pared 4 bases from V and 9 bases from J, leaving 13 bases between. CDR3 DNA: TGCGCCAGCAGCCGCCGGACTATTGGTGAGCAGTTCTTC. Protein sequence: CASSRRTIGEQFF.

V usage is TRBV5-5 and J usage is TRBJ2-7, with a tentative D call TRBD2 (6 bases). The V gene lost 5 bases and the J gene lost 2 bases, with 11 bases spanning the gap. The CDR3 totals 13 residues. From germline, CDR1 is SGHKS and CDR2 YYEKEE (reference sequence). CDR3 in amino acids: CASRLAGTYEQYF. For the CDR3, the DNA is TGTGCCAGCAGACTAGCCGGGACCTACGAGCAGTACTTC.

The CDR3 bases are TGTGCCAGCAGTGCACAAAGGGACGGGACTTCCTACGAGCAGTACTTC. It yields the protein CASSAQRDGTSYEQYF. The chain combines TRBV25-1 with TRBJ2-7; maybe TRBD2 (6 bases). The V gene lost 4 bases and the J gene lost 1 base, with 17 bases spanning the gap. CDR3 length equals 16 residues. CDR1 and CDR2 (germline): MGHDK, SYGVNS.

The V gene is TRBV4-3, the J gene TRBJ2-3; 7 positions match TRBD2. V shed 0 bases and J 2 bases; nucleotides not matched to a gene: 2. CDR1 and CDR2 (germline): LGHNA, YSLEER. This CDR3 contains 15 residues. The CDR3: CASSQELALTDTQYF. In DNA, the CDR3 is TGCGCCAGCAGCCAAGAACTAGCGCTCACAGATACGCAGTATTTT.

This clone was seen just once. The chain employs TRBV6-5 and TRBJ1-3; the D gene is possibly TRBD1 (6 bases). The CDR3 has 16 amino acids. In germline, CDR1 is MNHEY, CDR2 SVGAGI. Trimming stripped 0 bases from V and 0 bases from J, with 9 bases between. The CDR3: CASSYSRQDSGNTIYF. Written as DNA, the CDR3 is TGTGCCAGCAGTTACTCGAGACAGGACTCTGGAAACACCATATATTTT.